The 16 T cell receptor beta chains in this list originate from one sample, sequenced in a study of blood T cell repertoires in COVID-19. Clones were sequenced by immunoSEQ multiplex PCR, and TCRdb holds only the in-frame ones, with some missing. The repertoire holds under 200,000 clones, with around 79% as singletons. Sequenced: peripheral blood. All receptors derive from a middle-aged woman with COVID-19, enrolled during active disease.

This clone was counted a few times. The chain couples TRBV7-3 to TRBJ2-7, with a weak D call TRBD1 (5 bases). CDR3 size: 13 residues. Trimming shortened V by 1 base and J by 5 bases, and 9 bases separated the two germline ends. Germline CDR1 and CDR2: SGHTA and FQGTGA. Here the CDR3 reads CASSLNRGNEQYF. CDR3 in DNA: TGTGCCAGCAGCTTAAATAGGGGCAACGAGCAGTACTTC.

V is TRBV4-2 and J is TRBJ2-7, with D hard to call. Germline V gene lookup returns CDR1 LGHNA and CDR2 YNFKEQ. The CDR3 loop spans 11 amino acids. Trimming cost V 1 base and J 6 bases, with 4 bases left between them. The CDR3 region is CASSQASEQYF. CDR3 nucleotide sequence: TGTGCCAGCAGCCAAGCATCCGAGCAGTACTTC.

This clone has only a few counts. This chain connects TRBV18 to TRBJ2-5; perhaps TRBD1 as D (5 bases). The CDR3 extends over 14 amino acids. The germline gives CDR1 KGHSH, CDR2 LQKENI. Trimming took 3 bases from V and 0 from J, leaving 8 bases between them. The CDR3, as DNA: TGTGCCAGCTCACCCCAGGGCTACCAAGAGACCCAGTACTTC. Translated, it gives CASSPQGYQETQYF.

V is TRBV3-1 (or the pseudogene TRBV3-2) and J is TRBJ1-6, with a weak D call TRBD1 (5 bases). Deletions cut 4 bases from V and 8 bases from J, with 15 bases between. CDR3 length: 15 residues. Per the germline V gene, CDR1 is LGHDT and CDR2 is YNNKEL (reference sequence). As DNA, the CDR3 is TGTGCCAGCAGCCGACCCCCAGGGAACGATTCACCCCTCCACTTT. This sequence encodes CASSRPPGNDSPLHF.

The CDR3 is CAISGGLAEGETQYF. In DNA, the CDR3 is TGTGCCATCAGCGGGGGACTAGCGGAAGGAGAGACCCAGTACTTC. J is TRBJ2-5 and V is TRBV10-3; 11 nucleotides match TRBD2. This CDR3 has 15 residues. Trimming took 6 bases from V and 4 from J; bases not matched to a gene: 7. Germline V gene data show CDR1 as ENHRY and CDR2 as SYGVKD.

The chain recombines TRBV5-1 with TRBJ1-4, with a possible D match to TRBD1 (5 bases). The CDR3 contains 14 residues. Germline assignment: CDR1 SGHRS and CDR2 YFSETQ. V was trimmed by 3 bases and J by 7 bases, leaving 13 bases between them. CDR3: CASSSGGFAEKLFF. The DNA of the CDR3 is TGCGCCAGCAGCTCGGGGGGTTTTGCTGAAAAACTGTTTTTT.

CDR3 coding DNA: TGTGCCAGCAGTGACCGAGCGGGCCTGCCAATGTACTTC. Protein sequence: CASSDRAGLPMYF. This chain links TRBV6-4 with TRBJ2-7; weak D call: TRBD2 (6 bases). Between the trimmed V and J ends, which lost 2 bases and 12 bases, there was a span of 17 bases. The CDR3 is 13 residues long. CDR1 and CDR2 (germline): MRHNA, SNTAGT.

The chain joins TRBV5-1 to TRBJ2-2, with 9 bases fitting TRBD1. Germline CDR1 reads SGHRS; CDR2 reads YFSETQ. V dropped 4 bases and J dropped 4; count of bases not matched to a gene: 5. CDR3 length: 15 residues. CDR3 nucleotide sequence: TGCGCCAGCAGCAAGGGACAGGGAAGCACCGGGGAGCTGTTTTTT. Amino acid sequence: CASSKGQGSTGELFF. Filled out from reference TRBV5-1 and TRBJ2-2, the complete variable domain reads KAGVTQTPRYLIKTRGQQVTLSCSPISGHRSVSWYQQTPGQGLQFLFEYFSETQRNKGNFPGRFSGRQFSNSRSEMNVSTLELGDSALYLCASSKGQGSTGELFFGEGSRLTVL.

This chain links TRBV6-5 with TRBJ1-6, with D perhaps matching TRBD1 (6 bases). The germline V gene encodes CDR1 MNHEY and CDR2 SVGAGI. This CDR3 spans 14 amino acids. Trimming took 7 bases from V and 9 from J, leaving 16 bases between them. DNA of the CDR3: TGTGCCAGCAACCCAGGGGAAGCAGCTTCACCCCTCCACTTT. Its protein product is CASNPGEAASPLHF.

In this sample, this clone turned up once. The V call is TRBV18, the J call TRBJ1-1, with TRBD1 matching over 11 bases. Germline assignment: CDR1 KGHSH and CDR2 LQKENI. This CDR3 has 15 amino acids. Trimming cost V 6 bases and J 1 base; bases outside gene matches: 4. The CDR3 sequence: CASSQGQGANTEAFF. DNA of the CDR3: TGTGCCAGCTCCCAAGGACAGGGGGCGAACACTGAAGCTTTCTTT.

The chain is built from TRBV24-1 and TRBJ2-7; D might be TRBD2 (6 bases). Trimming left V 5 bases short and J 7 bases short, with 17 bases between. CDR1 and CDR2 (germline): KGHDR, SFDVKD. The CDR3 sequence is 14 residues long. CDR3 coding DNA: TGTGCCACCAGTGTCAGCGGGTCCGTTGCGGAGCAGTACTTC. Protein: CATSVSGSVAEQYF.

The J gene is TRBJ1-4, the V gene TRBV5-1; 9 bases match TRBD1. V dropped 4 bases and J dropped 0; count of bases not matched to a gene: 4. Germline CDR1 SGHRS, CDR2 YFSETQ. The CDR3 has 16 residues. CDR3 nucleotide sequence: TGCGCCAGCAGCGCGGGACAGGGCCCAACTAATGAAAAACTGTTTTTT. Translating it yields CASSAGQGPTNEKLFF. Based on the CDR3 plus reference TRBV5-1 and TRBJ1-4, the full variable domain is KAGVTQTPRYLIKTRGQQVTLSCSPISGHRSVSWYQQTPGQGLQFLFEYFSETQRNKGNFPGRFSGRQFSNSRSEMNVSTLELGDSALYLCASSAGQGPTNEKLFFGSGTQLSVL.

The rearrangement joins TRBV10-2 to TRBJ2-7, with D possibly matching TRBD1 (6 bases). CDR1 and CDR2 from the germline V gene are WSHSY and SAAADI. This CDR3 is 15 amino acids long. Trimming shortened V by 5 bases and J by 3 bases, and 17 bases separated the two germline ends. CDR3 amino acids: CASSRGHTADYEQYF. The DNA of the CDR3 is TGCGCCAGCAGTCGGGGACACACGGCAGACTACGAGCAGTACTTC.

This chain uses TRBV5-4 with TRBJ2-5; TRBD2 matches at 7 bases. The germline V gene has CDR1 SGHNT and CDR2 YYREEE (reference sequence). V shed 1 base, J shed 5 bases, and the junction held 8 bases outside the gene matches. The CDR3 contains 15 residues. The CDR3 reads CASSLPPSGAETQYF. DNA of the CDR3: TGTGCCAGCAGCTTGCCCCCTAGCGGAGCGGAGACCCAGTACTTC.

The chain links TRBV12-3 or TRBV12-4 to TRBJ1-5; D remains unclear. The CDR3 contains 12 residues. The V end was cut by 1 base, the J end by 9 bases, with 7 bases between. For the CDR3, the DNA is TGTGCCAGCAGTTTAGTTCGGGGGCCCCAGCATTTT. Protein: CASSLVRGPQHF.

The chain has TRBV7-2 and TRBJ1-3; D might be TRBD1 (5 bases). V shed 10 bases and J shed 0 bases, with 10 bases lying between them. CDR3 length: 13 amino acids. Germline V gene sequence: CDR1 SGHTA, CDR2 FQGNSA. The CDR3 DNA is TGTGCCAACGCCAGGGCCTCTGGAAACACCATATATTTT. Translation gives CANARASGNTIYF. Filled out from reference TRBV7-2 and TRBJ1-3, the complete variable domain reads GAGVSQSPSNKVTEKGKDVELRCDPISGHTALYWYRQSLGQGLEFLIYFQGNSAPDKSGLPSDRFSAERTGGSVSTLTIQRTQQEDSAVYLCANARASGNTIYFGEGSWLTVV.